What follows are 24 T cell receptor beta chains derived from one specimen sequenced in a study of T cell repertoires in cytomegalovirus infection. TCRdb passed the reads through MiXCR, listing each CDR3 protein once. This sample yields roughly 500,000 distinct CDR3 sequences, of which around 35% are seen a single time; about a sixth belongs to the top ten. Their antigens remain unidentified. The source was cultured PBMCs, collected from culture after CMV antigen stimulation. These receptors came from a human donor in good health (CMV status not recorded). Some clones in this sample may be carry-over from other donors' samples.

The rearrangement links TRBV15 to TRBJ2-2; 7 bases are a match to TRBD1. Looked up from germline, CDR1 is LNHNV and CDR2 is YYDKDF (reference sequence). The V gene end was trimmed by 2 bases and the J gene end by 3 bases; junction bases not matched to a gene: 3. CDR3 length: 15 amino acids. The CDR3 nucleotides are TGTGCCACCAGCAGACTGCAGGGGGACACCGGGGAGCTGTTTTTT. Protein: CATSRLQGDTGELFF.

The rearrangement links TRBV7-2 to TRBJ1-1, with D uncertain. This CDR3 spans 13 amino acids. The germline CDR1 and CDR2 sequences are SGHTA and FQGNSA. Trimming cost V 6 bases and J 8 bases, with 16 bases left between them. The CDR3 reads CASRLTIAPEAFF. The CDR3 DNA follows: TGTGCCAGCAGATTAACTATCGCTCCAGAAGCTTTCTTT.

The chain carries TRBV6-2 or TRBV6-3 and TRBJ2-1, with TRBD2 matching 15 bases. V was pared by 6 bases and J by 3 bases, with 12 bases of the junction left unmatched. This CDR3 spans 19 amino acids. CDR1 and CDR2 (germline): MNHEY, SVGEGT. CDR3 DNA: TGTGCCAGCAGCTCAGGGGGACTAGCGGGAGGAGGGGTCTACAATGAGCAGTTCTTC. Its protein is CASSSGGLAGGGVYNEQFF.

The V and J genes are TRBV6-5 and TRBJ2-5; 7 bases fit TRBD2. The CDR3 covers 18 residues. Germline V gives CDR1 MNHEY, CDR2 SVGAGI. V lost 3 bases to trimming and J lost 5 bases; unmatched junction nucleotides: 18. The DNA of the CDR3 is TGTGCCAGCAGTTATCTAGGCGTCGCGCGGGAGATAAGGGAGACCCAGTACTTC. It translates to CASSYLGVAREIRETQYF.

This clonotype was counted between two and nine times. V gene TRBV10-3 combines with J gene TRBJ1-1; D uncertain. The CDR3 has 14 residues. CDR1 and CDR2 from the germline V gene are ENHRY and SYGVKD. V lost 9 bases, J lost 2 bases, and 16 bases lay in between. The CDR3 DNA reads TGTGCCATGACCCCGGCAGCAACTAACACTGAAGCTTTCTTT. Translated: CAMTPAATNTEAFF.

The genes are TRBV12-3 or TRBV12-4 and TRBJ1-1, with D uncertain. Trimming left V 6 bases short and J 3 bases short, with 14 bases between. This CDR3 has 14 residues. The chain's CDR3 is CASRIDLADTEAFF. The CDR3 bases are TGTGCCAGCAGGATTGACTTAGCGGACACTGAAGCTTTCTTT.

V usage is TRBV6-2 or TRBV6-3 and J usage is TRBJ2-2; maybe TRBD2 (6 bases). The CDR3 has 18 amino acids. CDR1 and CDR2 from the germline V gene are MNHEY and SVGEGT. Trimming stripped 0 bases from V and 0 bases from J, with 14 bases between. The CDR3 nucleotides are TGTGCCAGCAGTTACTCAACCCGGGACTCTCCGAACACCGGGGAGCTGTTTTTT. Translation: CASSYSTRDSPNTGELFF.

V usage is TRBV7-9 and J usage is TRBJ2-1; D not resolved. Germline loops: CDR1 SEHNR, CDR2 FQNEAQ (reference sequence). The CDR3 consists of 14 residues. Trimming cost V 0 bases and J 8 bases, with 11 bases left between them. The CDR3 loop is CASSLAKVLDEQFF. In nucleotides, the CDR3 is TGTGCCAGCAGCTTAGCGAAAGTTCTCGATGAGCAGTTCTTC.

The chain joins TRBV25-1 to TRBJ1-5; D is unresolved. Trimming took off 9 bases at V and 5 bases at J, with 17 bases between the two ends. CDR1 is MGHDK and CDR2 is SYGVNS in the germline V gene. This CDR3 has 14 amino acids. CDR3 amino acids: CARGLAIRHQPQHF. CDR3 nucleotides: TGTGCCAGGGGTCTGGCGATCCGGCATCAGCCCCAGCATTTT.

This clonotype was recorded only once. The chain is built from TRBV12-3 or TRBV12-4 and TRBJ2-1; D uncertain. Trimming shortened V by 6 bases and J by 9 bases, and 18 bases separated the two germline ends. The CDR3 covers 14 residues. CDR3 bases: TGTGCCAGCAGACCCTTTAGAGTTATAGGTGAGCAGTTCTTC. Encoded protein: CASRPFRVIGEQFF.

V usage is TRBV20-1 and J usage is TRBJ2-1; 8 bases are a match to TRBD2. The ends lost 6 bases at V and 1 base at J; junction bases unmatched: 5. Germline assignment: CDR1 DFQATT and CDR2 SNEGSKA (reference sequence). The CDR3 extends over 14 amino acids. This CDR3 is CSARLASSYNEQFF. CDR3 coding DNA: TGCAGTGCACGACTAGCGAGTTCCTACAATGAGCAGTTCTTC.

This clonotype was seen a handful of times. The chain uses TRBV19 and TRBJ2-1; 9 bases line up with TRBD2. The germline V gene has CDR1 LNHDA and CDR2 SQIVND (reference sequence). The CDR3 is 15 residues long. Losses at the gene ends were 5 bases for V and 4 bases for J; bases not matched to a gene: 6. The CDR3 region is CASSRSGSGYNEQFF. As DNA, the CDR3 is TGTGCCAGTAGTCGTAGCGGGAGTGGGTACAATGAGCAGTTCTTC.

The chain uses TRBV2 and TRBJ2-3, with D unclear. CDR3 length: 12 amino acids. V dropped 7 bases and J dropped 5 bases, with 10 bases sitting between them. The germline V gene encodes CDR1 SNHLY and CDR2 FYNNEI. This CDR3 is CASNTLLDTQYF. CDR3 DNA: TGTGCCAGCAACACCCTTTTAGATACGCAGTATTTT. Full variable domain (missing parts from reference TRBV2 and TRBJ2-3): EPEVTQTPSHQVTQMGQEVILRCVPISNHLYFYWYRQILGQKVEFLVSFYNNEISEKSEIFDDQFSVERPDGSNFTLKIRSTKLEDSAMYFCASNTLLDTQYFGPGTRLTVL.

The CDR3 coding sequence is TGCGCCAGCAGCCAAGGACTAGCGGGAGTTAACACAGATACGCAGTATTTT. It codes for CASSQGLAGVNTDTQYF. J is TRBJ2-3 and V is TRBV4-3, with 12 bases that match TRBD2. The trim removed 1 base at V and 2 bases at J, leaving 4 bases unmatched. The length of the CDR3 is 17 residues. Looked up from germline, CDR1 is LGHNA and CDR2 is YSLEER.

This clonotype appeared many times. The V gene is TRBV28, the J gene TRBJ1-4; D is possibly TRBD1 (5 bases). The CDR3 sequence is 15 residues long. V lost 6 bases to trimming and J lost 5 bases, with 16 bases between them. Per the germline V gene, CDR1 is MDHEN and CDR2 is SYDVKM. CDR3 amino acids: CASRDMTETNEKLFF. Here the CDR3 DNA reads TGTGCCAGCAGGGACATGACAGAAACAAATGAAAAACTGTTTTTT. Complete variable domain (other parts from reference TRBV28 and TRBJ1-4): DVKVTQSSRYLVKRTGEKVFLECVQDMDHENMFWYRQDPGLGLRLIYFSYDVKMKEKGDIPEGYSVSREKKERFSLILESASTNQTSMYLCASRDMTETNEKLFFGSGTQLSVL.

CDR3 protein: CSVGGPLAATDTQYF. The CDR3 nucleotides read TGCAGCGTTGGAGGACCCCTAGCGGCGACAGATACGCAGTATTTT. This rearrangement joins TRBV29-1 to TRBJ2-3, with 7 bases that match TRBD2. CDR1 and CDR2 (germline): SQVTM, ANQGSEA. Trimming cost V 4 bases and J 3 bases; bases outside gene matches: 10. The CDR3 has 15 amino acids.

The chain combines TRBV7-9 with TRBJ2-7, with 10 bases lining up with TRBD1. J lost 2 bases, V lost 4 bases, and 8 bases had no gene match. The CDR3 totals 16 residues. Germline V gene data show CDR1 as SEHNR and CDR2 as FQNEAQ (reference sequence). CDR3 in amino acids: CASSWDRGKVAYEQYF. As DNA, the CDR3 is TGTGCCAGCAGCTGGGACAGGGGAAAGGTAGCCTACGAGCAGTACTTC.

As concerns this clonotype: Mismatch with germline at one junction end may stem from a read error. The chain joins TRBV12-3 or TRBV12-4 to TRBJ2-5; D is possibly TRBD2 (7 bases). CDR3 size: 17 residues. The CDR3 coding sequence is TGTGCCAGCAGGATATTAGGCTGGGGGGGCGACGGAGAGGCCCAGTACTTC. It encodes CASRILGWGGDGEAQYF.

J is TRBJ2-3 and V is TRBV29-1; 8 positions match TRBD1. The CDR3 extends over 16 amino acids. CDR1 is SQVTM, CDR2 ANQGSEA, per germline. V shed 0 bases, J shed 6 bases, and the junction held 11 bases outside the gene matches. The CDR3 DNA is TGCAGCGTTGAAGATCGGAGGACAGGGTTTGCGGATACGCAGTATTTT. This encodes CSVEDRRTGFADTQYF.

This clonotype was detected many times. The chain combines TRBV7-2 with TRBJ2-1; D remains unclear. V lost 1 base and J 8 bases, leaving 3 bases between the germline ends. The CDR3 is made up of 11 amino acids. Germline-derived CDR1 and CDR2 are SGHTA and FQGNSA. The CDR3: CASSLVYEQFF. The CDR3 nucleotides read TGTGCCAGCAGCTTAGTCTATGAGCAGTTCTTC. Full variable domain (outside the CDR3, taken from reference TRBV7-2 and TRBJ2-1): GAGVSQSPSNKVTEKGKDVELRCDPISGHTALYWYRQSLGQGLEFLIYFQGNSAPDKSGLPSDRFSAERTGGSVSTLTIQRTQQEDSAVYLCASSLVYEQFFGPGTRLTVL.

This chain joins TRBV12-3 or TRBV12-4 and TRBJ2-3, with 12 nucleotides matching TRBD2. Trimming cost V 2 bases and J 2 bases; bases outside gene matches: 2. The CDR3 totals 16 residues. The CDR3 nucleotides are TGTGCCAGCAGTTTACGGACTAGCGGGATCACAGATACGCAGTATTTT. It yields the protein CASSLRTSGITDTQYF.

The chain uses TRBV7-2 and TRBJ2-5; 7 nucleotides align to TRBD2. This CDR3 comprises 17 residues. The V segment lost 2 bases and the J segment 3 bases; nucleotides outside the gene matches: 12. Per germline, CDR1 SGHTA and CDR2 FQGNSA. CDR3 sequence: CASSLSRGEPNKETQYF. DNA for the CDR3: TGTGCCAGCAGCTTATCTCGGGGGGAGCCCAATAAAGAGACCCAGTACTTC.

This clonotype appeared many times. The chain combines TRBV7-2 with TRBJ1-2; no firm D call. CDR3 length: 13 amino acids. Germline-derived CDR1 and CDR2 are SGHTA and FQGNSA. V was shortened by 1 base and J by 8 bases, with 11 bases between the two germline ends. The CDR3 DNA reads as TGTGCCAGCAGCTTAGGCGGCGGTCCAGGCTACACCTTC. Translation gives CASSLGGGPGYTF. Drawing the rest from reference TRBV7-2 and TRBJ1-2, the complete variable domain is GAGVSQSPSNKVTEKGKDVELRCDPISGHTALYWYRQSLGQGLEFLIYFQGNSAPDKSGLPSDRFSAERTGGSVSTLTIQRTQQEDSAVYLCASSLGGGPGYTFGSGTRLTVV.

This clonotype was seen many times. This chain uses TRBV7-3 with TRBJ2-6, with no clear D. Trimming shortened V by 5 bases and J by 4 bases, and 15 bases separated the two germline ends. Germline values: CDR1 SGHTA, CDR2 FQGTGA. This CDR3 is built from 16 residues. The CDR3 loop is CASSAGEISGANVLTF. The CDR3, as DNA: TGTGCCAGCAGCGCCGGAGAGATCTCCGGGGCCAACGTCCTGACTTTC.